This T cell receptor (beta chain) was found in a study of T cell repertoires in cytomegalovirus infection. Looking at the study overall: Recently identified HLA-C-restricted and well-studied HLA-B-restricted CMV epitopes were used. Indicated by public TCR beta signatures were CMV infection and matching HLA type.

Germline CDR1 and CDR2: MGHRA and YSYEKL. This CDR3 has 16 amino acids. For this clonotype: What it recognizes is unknown. A read error may produce the germline difference seen at one junction end.

A single record per CDR3 protein comes from TCRdb applying MiXCR to the reads. The sample includes tens of thousands of distinct CDR3 sequences, about 29% seen only once; the top ten take roughly 65%. The V call is TRBV4-1, the J call TRBJ2-3, with D unclear. This specimen was CD8+ T cells from cultured PBMCs, taken from culture after CMV antigen stimulation. The TCR comes from a human donor in good health (CMV status not recorded). Some clones in this sample may be carry-over from other donors' samples. The CDR3 loop reads CTSSQESRVYTDTQYF. The CDR3 DNA reads TGCACCAGCAGCCAAGAGAGTAGGGTTTACACAGATACGCAGTATTTT.